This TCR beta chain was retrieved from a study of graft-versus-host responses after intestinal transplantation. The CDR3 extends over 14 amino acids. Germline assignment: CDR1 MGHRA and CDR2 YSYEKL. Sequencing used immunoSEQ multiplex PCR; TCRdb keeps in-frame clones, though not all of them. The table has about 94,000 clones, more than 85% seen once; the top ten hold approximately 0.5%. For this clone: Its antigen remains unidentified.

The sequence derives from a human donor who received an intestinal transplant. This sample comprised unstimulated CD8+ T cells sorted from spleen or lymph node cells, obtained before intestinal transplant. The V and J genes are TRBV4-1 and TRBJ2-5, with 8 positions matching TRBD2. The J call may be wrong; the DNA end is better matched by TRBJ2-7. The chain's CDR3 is CASSRISGVYEQYF. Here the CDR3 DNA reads TGCGCCAGCAGCCGGATTAGCGGGGTTTACGAGCAGTACTTC.